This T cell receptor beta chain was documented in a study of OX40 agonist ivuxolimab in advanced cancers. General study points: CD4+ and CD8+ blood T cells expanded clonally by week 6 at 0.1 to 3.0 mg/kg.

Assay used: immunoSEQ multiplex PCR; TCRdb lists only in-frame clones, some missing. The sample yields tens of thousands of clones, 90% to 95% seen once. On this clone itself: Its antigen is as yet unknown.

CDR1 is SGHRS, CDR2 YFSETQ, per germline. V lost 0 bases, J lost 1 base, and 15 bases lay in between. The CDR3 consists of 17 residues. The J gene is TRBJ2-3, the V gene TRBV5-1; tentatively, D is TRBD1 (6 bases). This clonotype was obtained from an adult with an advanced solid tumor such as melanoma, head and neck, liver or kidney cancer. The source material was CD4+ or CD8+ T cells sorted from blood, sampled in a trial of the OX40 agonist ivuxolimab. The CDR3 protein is CASSLVTGYTRTDTQYF. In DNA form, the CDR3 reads TGCGCCAGCAGCTTGGTAACAGGGTATACTCGCACAGATACGCAGTATTTT.